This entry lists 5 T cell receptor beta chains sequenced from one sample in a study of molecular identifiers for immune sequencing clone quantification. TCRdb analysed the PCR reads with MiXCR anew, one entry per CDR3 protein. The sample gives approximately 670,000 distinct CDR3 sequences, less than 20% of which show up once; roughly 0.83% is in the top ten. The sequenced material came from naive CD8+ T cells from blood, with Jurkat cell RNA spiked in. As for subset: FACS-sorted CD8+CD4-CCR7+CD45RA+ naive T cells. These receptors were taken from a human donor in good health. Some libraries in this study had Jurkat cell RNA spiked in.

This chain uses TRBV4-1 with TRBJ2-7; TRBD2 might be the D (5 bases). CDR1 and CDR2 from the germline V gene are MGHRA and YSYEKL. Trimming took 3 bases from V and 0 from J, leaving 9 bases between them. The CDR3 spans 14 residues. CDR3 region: CASSQSGDSYEQYF. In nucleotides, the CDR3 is TGCGCCAGCAGCCAGAGCGGAGACTCCTACGAGCAGTACTTC.

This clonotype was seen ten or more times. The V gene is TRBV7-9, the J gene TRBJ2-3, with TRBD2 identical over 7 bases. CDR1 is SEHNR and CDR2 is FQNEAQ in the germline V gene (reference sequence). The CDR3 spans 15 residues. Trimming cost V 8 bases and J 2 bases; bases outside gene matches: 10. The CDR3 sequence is CASGQREVHTDTQYF. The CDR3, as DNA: TGTGCCAGCGGTCAGCGGGAAGTTCACACAGATACGCAGTATTTT.

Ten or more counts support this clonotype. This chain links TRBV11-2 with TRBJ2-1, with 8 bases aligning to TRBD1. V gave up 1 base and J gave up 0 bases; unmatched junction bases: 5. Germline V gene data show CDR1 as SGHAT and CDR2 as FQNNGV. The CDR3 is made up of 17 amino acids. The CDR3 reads CASSLVTGAHSYNEQFF. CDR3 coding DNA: TGTGCCAGCAGCTTAGTGACAGGGGCCCACTCCTACAATGAGCAGTTCTTC. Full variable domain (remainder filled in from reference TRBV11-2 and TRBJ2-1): EAGVAQSPRYKIIEKRQSVAFWCNPISGHATLYWYQQILGQGPKLLIQFQNNGVVDDSQLPKDRFSAERLKGVDSTLKIQPAKLEDSAVYLCASSLVTGAHSYNEQFFGPGTRLTVL.

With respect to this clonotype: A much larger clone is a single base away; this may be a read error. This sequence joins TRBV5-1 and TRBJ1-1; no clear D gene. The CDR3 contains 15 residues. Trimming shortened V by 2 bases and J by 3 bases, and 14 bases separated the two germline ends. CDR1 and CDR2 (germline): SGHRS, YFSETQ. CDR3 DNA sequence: TGCGCCAGCAGCTTTACAGCGGGGAGGGACACTGAAGCTTTCTTT. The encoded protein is CASSFTAGRDTEAFF.

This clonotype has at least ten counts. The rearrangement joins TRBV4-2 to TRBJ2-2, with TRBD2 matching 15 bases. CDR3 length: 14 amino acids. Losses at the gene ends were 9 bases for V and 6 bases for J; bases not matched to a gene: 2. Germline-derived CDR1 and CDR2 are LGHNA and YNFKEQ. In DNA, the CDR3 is TGTGCCAGTGGGACTAGCGGGAGGCCCGGGGAGCTGTTTTTT. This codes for CASGTSGRPGELFF.